The entry below describes one TCR beta chain. Its specificity is unknown. Via MiXCR, TCRdb re-called the RT-PCR reads, giving one row per CDR3 protein. The table shows approximately 730,000 distinct CDR3 sequences, with about 15% occurring only once. The sample belongs to a study of response to subunit inactivated influenza vaccine. Overall study findings and caveats: Every seasonal influenza vaccination brings in few new T cells, the authors suggested.

Germline V gene data show CDR1 as LGHNA and CDR2 as YNFKEQ. This CDR3 is built from 15 residues. V lost 0 bases to trimming and J lost 2 bases, with 10 bases between them. The input for sequencing was PBMCs from blood, taken around 15 days before vaccination. The TCR was taken from a man aged 50 to 59 who received an inactivated influenza vaccine. This chain uses TRBV4-2 with TRBJ1-2; D is possibly TRBD1 (5 bases). The CDR3 here is CASSQDNRQNYGYTF. The CDR3 DNA sequence: TGTGCCAGCAGCCAAGATAACAGGCAAAACTATGGCTACACCTTC.